This TCR beta chain was captured by sequencing in a study of pediatric ulcerative colitis. Study findings and constraints: A couple of patients had blood samples with substantially reduced template counts.

The data were produced by immunoSEQ multiplex PCR, yet TCRdb's version contains in-frame clones alone and is incomplete. This table has tens of thousands of clones, less than 80% appearing once. With 6 bases clipped from V and 0 bases from J, the junction kept 6 bases outside the gene matches. The CDR3 is 15 amino acids. Germline loops: CDR1 KGHSH, CDR2 LQKENI. Rectal tissue came from one to two pinch biopsies taken at colonoscopy. Ulcerative colitis patients received no immunosuppressive medication before the diagnostic colonoscopy. This clone was observed a single time. Its antigen remains unknown. The sequence came from a boy under 18 with moderate ulcerative colitis. The gene calls are TRBV18 and TRBJ2-7; 9 bases agree with TRBD1. The material sequenced was gut tissue. The CDR3 coding sequence is TGTGCCAGCTCCCTCGGACAGGGGATCTCCTACGAGCAGTACTTC. The encoded protein is CASSLGQGISYEQYF.